A selection of T cell receptor beta chains follows, all from one sample in a study of blood T cell repertoires in COVID-19. Only in-frame clones appear in the TCRdb table, and some are missing; sequencing was by immunoSEQ multiplex PCR. The table lists approximately 89,000 clones, about four fifths of them singletons. Source material: peripheral blood. Every receptor here comes from a man aged 70 or older with acute or convalescent COVID-19. Each CDR3 is given with its conserved first and last residue. D genes are given only for firm matches. The size field is filled for only some rows; it gives once, few, many or a size class.

v_gene	j_gene	d_gene	abundance	CDR3nt	CDR3aa
TRBV3-1/TRBV3-2	TRBJ1-6	NA	few	TGTGCCAGCAGCCAATCGGGAGTTGGGTCACCCCTCCACTTT	CASSQSGVGSPLHF
TRBV7-7	TRBJ2-3	TRBD2	NA	TGTGCTAGCAGCTTAGGCGGCGGGAGCGGCACAGATACGCAGTATTTT	CASSLGGGSGTDTQYF
TRBV28	TRBJ1-1	TRBD1	NA	TGTGCCAGCCCGCCTCAGGGGGCGATGAACACTGAAGCTTTCTTT	CASPPQGAMNTEAFF
TRBV6-5	TRBJ2-5	TRBD1	NA	TGTGCCAGCAGTTTCAACAGGGGGCAAGAGACCCAGTACTTC	CASSFNRGQETQYF
TRBV5-1	TRBJ2-5	NA	NA	TGCGCCAGCAGCTTGGTGGGGCCGGAGGAGACCCAGTACTTC	CASSLVGPEETQYF
TRBV3-1/TRBV3-2	TRBJ2-5	NA	NA	TGTGCCAGCAGCCAAGAGGACAGCTTCCAAGAGACCCAGTACTTC	CASSQEDSFQETQYF
TRBV15	TRBJ1-2	TRBD1	NA	TGTGCCACCAGCAGAGAAAGGACAGGGGAAAGCTACACCTTC	CATSRERTGESYTF
TRBV5-5	TRBJ2-3	TRBD2	NA	TGTGCCAGCAGCTTGTTTTTAGCGGGAGGGCCAGATACGCAGTATTTT	CASSLFLAGGPDTQYF
TRBV12-3/TRBV12-4	TRBJ2-7	NA	NA	TGTGCCAGCAGTGCGACCTACGAGCAGTACTTC	CASSATYEQYF
TRBV4-3	TRBJ1-2	NA	NA	TGCGCCAGCAGCGACGCGACAGGTGTCCCAGGGGGCTACACCTTC	CASSDATGVPGGYTF
TRBV27	TRBJ1-2	TRBD1	NA	TGTGCCAGCAGCCGGGACAGGGCAAACTATGGCTACACCTTC	CASSRDRANYGYTF
TRBV6-5	TRBJ2-1	NA	NA	TGTGCCAGCAGAAATAGTCTTCCCTACAATGAGCAGTTCTTC	CASRNSLPYNEQFF
TRBV11-3	TRBJ2-1	NA	NA	TGTGCCAGCAGCCAGCGGAGCGGTAGGGCCTACAATGAGCAGTTCTTC	CASSQRSGRAYNEQFF
TRBV4-2	TRBJ1-6	NA	NA	TGTGCCAGCAGCCAACCACAGGGTAATTCACCCCTCCACTTT	CASSQPQGNSPLHF
TRBV6-2/TRBV6-3	TRBJ2-1	TRBD1	few	TGTGCCAGCAGTTACTTGGGACAGGAAACGTTAAAGTTCTTC	CASSYLGQETLKFF
TRBV15	TRBJ2-3	NA	NA	TGTGCCACCAGCAGTGGACTATCGGGCTACACAGATACGCAGTATTTT	CATSSGLSGYTDTQYF
TRBV30	TRBJ2-1	NA	NA	TGTGCCTGGAGTTATCGGACAGGGCAAAAAGCGGGAGGTTCCTACAATGAGCAGTTCTTC	CAWSYRTGQKAGGSYNEQFF